A selection of T cell receptor beta chains follows, all from one sample in a study of naive and memory T cell subsets. TCRdb used MiXCR to reprocess the 5' RACE reads, holding one entry per CDR3 protein. The sample includes 58,000 or so distinct CDR3 sequences, around 8% of them seen just once. The receptor set was obtained from a female donor in good health. Both conserved end residues are trimmed from each CDR3. The D gene is left open where the match is weak. Clone size is not always given. Where it is, it says once, few, many or a class for expanded clones.

v_call	clone_size	d_call	j_call	cdr3_aa
TRBV6-1	many	NA	TRBJ2-1	ASSDGRLQKNEQF
TRBV12-3/TRBV12-4	many	NA	TRBJ1-2	ASSLRVRSMGYT
TRBV6-1	NA	TRBD1	TRBJ2-1	ASILGQGYNEQF
TRBV12-3/TRBV12-4	NA	NA	TRBJ2-7	ASSDNRIHEQY
TRBV6-6	many	NA	TRBJ1-5	ASSYQQGVGSNQPQH
TRBV12-3/TRBV12-4	many	NA	TRBJ1-5	ASAHRDQPQH
TRBV5-1	NA	NA	TRBJ2-1	ASAHYNEQF
TRBV12-3/TRBV12-4	NA	NA	TRBJ2-4	ASRSVSLAKNIQY
TRBV7-2	NA	NA	TRBJ1-6	ASSLGVGLDSPLH
TRBV29-1	many	TRBD2	TRBJ2-7	SVGSGGSYEQY